This is a list of T cell receptor beta chains from one sample in a study of OX40 agonist ivuxolimab in advanced cancers. TCRdb's table, derived via immunoSEQ multiplex PCR, lists solely in-frame clones and lacks some. In the table there are 75,000 to 80,000 clones, around four fifths of which are singletons. The input for sequencing was CD4+ or CD8+ T cells sorted from blood, taken in a trial of the OX40 agonist ivuxolimab. The receptors stem from an adult with an advanced solid tumor such as melanoma, head and neck, liver or kidney cancer. CDR3s include the opening cysteine and the closing phenylalanine or tryptophan. D genes are given only for firm matches. Clone sizes are given selectively: once, few, many, or a class where the clone is expanded.

clone size	D gene	V gene	J gene	CDR3 protein	CDR3 DNA
NA	TRBD1	TRBV5-5	TRBJ1-3	CASSWRTGGPGNTIYF	TGTGCCAGCAGCTGGAGGACAGGGGGGCCTGGAAACACCATATATTTT
NA	TRBD1	TRBV2	TRBJ1-5	CASRDDRANQPQHF	TGTGCCAGCAGAGACGACAGGGCCAATCAGCCCCAGCATTTT
NA	NA	TRBV28	TRBJ2-7	CASRGSAGTGVYEQYF	TGTGCCAGCAGGGGTTCAGCCGGGACTGGCGTCTACGAGCAGTACTTC
many	NA	TRBV5-1	TRBJ1-4	CASSDQGSNEKLFF	TGCGCCAGCAGCGACCAGGGGTCTAATGAAAAACTGTTTTTT
NA	TRBD1	TRBV4-3	TRBJ1-2	CASSQGWTGANYGYTF	TGCGCCAGCAGCCAGGGCTGGACAGGGGCTAACTATGGCTACACCTTC
NA	NA	TRBV6-6	TRBJ2-6	CASSRAGANVLTF	TGTGCCAGCAGCCGGGCTGGGGCCAACGTCCTGACTTTC
NA	TRBD1	TRBV6-1	TRBJ2-7	CASSFRQGAGGEQYF	TGTGCCAGCAGTTTCCGACAGGGAGCTGGGGGCGAGCAGTACTTC
NA	NA	TRBV4-3	TRBJ2-7	CASSQELVYEQYF	TGCGCCAGCAGCCAAGAATTAGTCTACGAGCAGTACTTC
NA	TRBD1	TRBV7-2	TRBJ1-4	CASSSDRANEKLFF	TGTGCCAGCAGCTCGGACAGGGCTAATGAAAAACTGTTTTTT
NA	NA	TRBV5-4	TRBJ1-4	CASSLRVGRFEKLFF	TGTGCCAGCAGCTTGAGGGTAGGGCGGTTCGAAAAACTGTTTTTT
NA	NA	TRBV15	TRBJ2-5	CATSSNKRGETQYF	TGTGCCACCAGCAGTAACAAAAGGGGGGAGACCCAGTACTTC
NA	NA	TRBV7-2	TRBJ1-3	CASSLATGVKAGNTIYF	TGTGCCAGCAGCTTAGCGACGGGGGTTAAGGCTGGAAACACCATATATTTT
once	NA	TRBV29-1	TRBJ2-7	CSVSSEYEQYF	TGCAGCGTTTCGAGCGAATACGAGCAGTACTTC
NA	NA	TRBV5-1	TRBJ1-2	CASSRGDGGINYGYTF	TGCGCCAGCAGCCGAGGGGATGGGGGGATCAACTATGGCTACACCTTC
once	NA	TRBV19	TRBJ1-5	CASRRVNQPQHF	TGTGCCAGTAGGAGGGTTAATCAGCCCCAGCATTTT
NA	TRBD2	TRBV11-3	TRBJ2-1	CASSLGGGGEQFF	TGTGCCAGCAGCTTAGGGGGGGGAGGTGAGCAGTTCTTC
NA	NA	TRBV10-3	TRBJ2-7	CAISDLSIGLAYEQYF	TGTGCCATCAGTGATTTGTCAATCGGACTGGCCTACGAGCAGTACTTC
NA	NA	TRBV18	TRBJ2-1	CASSPARDSNEQFF	TGTGCCAGCTCACCCGCCCGGGACTCCAATGAGCAGTTCTTC
few	NA	TRBV5-1	TRBJ1-4	CASSLNSNEKLFF	TGCGCCAGCAGCCTAAACTCTAATGAAAAACTGTTTTTT
once	NA	TRBV28	TRBJ1-3	CASSLPPALGTGNTIYF	TGTGCCAGCAGTCTTCCACCGGCCCTAGGGACTGGAAACACCATATATTTT
NA	NA	TRBV6-5	TRBJ1-2	CASSYGGTETNYGYTF	TGTGCCAGCAGTTACGGCGGGACGGAGACTAACTATGGCTACACCTTC
NA	TRBD2	TRBV5-1	TRBJ2-7	CASSYGTKVEQYF	TGCGCCAGCAGCTATGGGACTAAGGTCGAGCAGTACTTC
NA	NA	TRBV27	TRBJ1-2	CASSLSGNLYGYTF	TGTGCCAGCAGTTTATCGGGGAACCTCTATGGCTACACCTTC
NA	NA	TRBV5-6	TRBJ2-3	CASSLWTLSTDTQYF	TGTGCCAGCAGCTTATGGACGTTGAGCACAGATACGCAGTATTTT
NA	NA	TRBV7-2	TRBJ1-1	CASSPSGFFMNTEAFF	TGTGCCAGCAGCCCCAGCGGGTTTTTCATGAACACTGAAGCTTTCTTT
NA	NA	TRBV30	TRBJ2-6	CAWRNSGANVLTF	TGTGCCTGGAGAAACTCTGGGGCCAACGTCCTGACTTTC
NA	TRBD2	TRBV5-1	TRBJ2-5	CASSIAGGPETQYF	TGCGCCAGCAGCATAGCGGGGGGGCCGGAGACCCAGTACTTC
NA	TRBD1	TRBV6-6	TRBJ1-2	CASGTGSRGYTF	TGTGCCAGCGGGACAGGGAGCCGTGGCTACACCTTC
few	NA	TRBV19	TRBJ2-3	CASSIQGTDTQYF	TGTGCCAGTAGTATTCAGGGCACAGATACGCAGTATTTT
NA	NA	TRBV9	TRBJ1-2	CASSVGVRGGGYTF	TGTGCCAGCAGCGTAGGGGTGAGGGGTGGTGGCTACACCTTC
few	NA	TRBV6-1	TRBJ2-3	CASTYDRYAQYF	TGTGCCAGCACTTACGATCGATATGCGCAGTATTTT
NA	TRBD1	TRBV28	TRBJ2-7	CASSLAGQGIAYEQYF	TGTGCCAGCAGTTTAGCTGGACAGGGAATCGCCTACGAGCAGTACTTC
few	NA	TRBV18	TRBJ1-5	CASSPRTDNQPQHF	TGTGCCAGCTCACCCAGGACGGACAATCAGCCCCAGCATTTT
NA	NA	TRBV7-9	TRBJ2-3	CASSLTLSTDTQYF	TGTGCCAGCAGCTTAACCTTAAGCACAGATACGCAGTATTTT
NA	NA	TRBV2	TRBJ1-2	CASRGRGYGYTF	TGTGCCAGCAGGGGGCGCGGCTATGGCTACACCTTC
NA	NA	TRBV30	TRBJ1-3	CAWSVSGSSGNTIYF	TGTGCCTGGAGTGTGAGCGGGAGCTCTGGAAACACCATATATTTT
NA	TRBD1	TRBV6-5	TRBJ1-6	CASTAGQGVSPLHF	TGTGCCAGCACCGCGGGCCAGGGGGTATCACCCCTCCACTTT
NA	TRBD2	TRBV18	TRBJ2-1	CASSPGLAGAYNEQFF	TGTGCCAGCTCACCAGGACTAGCGGGGGCCTACAATGAGCAGTTCTTC
NA	TRBD2	TRBV7-3	TRBJ2-5	CASSPPAGGQETQYF	TGTGCCAGCAGCCCCCCAGCGGGGGGCCAAGAGACCCAGTACTTC
NA	TRBD1	TRBV29-1	TRBJ1-1	CSVASGGSNTEAFF	TGCAGCGTTGCCTCAGGGGGCTCTAACACTGAAGCTTTCTTT
NA	NA	TRBV2	TRBJ1-5	CASSGQPNQPQHF	TGTGCCAGCAGTGGACAGCCCAATCAGCCCCAGCATTTT